The subject of this entry is one T cell receptor (beta chain). Its cognate antigen is unknown. This record comes from a study of T cells expressing NK-cell markers. Overall study results and limits: The study found these clonotypes also leading the CD3+CD56-NKG2C+ fraction in a few donors.

The CDR3 extends over 12 amino acids. CDR1 is LGHDT, CDR2 YNNKEL, per germline (reference sequence). Reprocessing the 5' RACE reads, TCRdb reports a single entry for every CDR3 protein and omits DNA. The sample has a few hundred thousand distinct CDR3 sequences. The clonotype was recovered from a man aged 18-30 years in good health. The chain combines TRBV3-1 with TRBJ2-7; the D call of TRBD1 rests on TCRdb alone, since no DNA is present to check it. Sequenced sample: blood T cells: a sorted CD56 or NKG2C T cell subset, CD4+ or CD8+ T cells, or bulk PBMC T cells (not recorded which). CDR3 amino acids: CASAGSTYEQYF.